This T cell receptor (beta chain) was sequenced in a study of tumor-infiltrating lymphocytes in glioblastoma multiforme listed by TCRdb under 2017. Study-level background: Whether intratumoral genomic heterogeneity fosters TIL diversity was tested through joint investigation of somatic mutations, TIL diversity and immune response activity.

A modified ARM-PCR protocol with multiple V-beta primers and a C-beta primer was used to build TCRB libraries from RNA via three nested multiplex PCR rounds. Starting from about 500 ng of total RNA, TCRB-specific cDNA was synthesized using ProtoScript II Reverse Transcriptase and a C-beta primer. For the TCRB libraries, no unique molecular identifiers were described. In the third PCR, barcodes and adapters were added over around 25 cycles with Deep VentR (exo-) polymerase, and the 250-500 bp bands were then gel purified. TCRB libraries were sequenced with 250 bp paired-end reads on an Illumina HiSeq 2500. On the study's bioinformatics: Reads were cleaned with Trimmomatic, merged with FLASH, assigned V, D and J segments with MiGEC, and analyzed with VDJtools. Repertoire diversity was measured using the Shannon-Wiener diversity index, which was calculated with VDJtools. The public reads were run again by TCRdb, first through fastp at Q25 and then through MiXCR, and only productive beta chains were kept. Records with the same CDR3 protein are collapsed into one entry carrying the most frequent genes and DNA. The V and J calls, along with clone size, are taken from TCRdb and not from the paper's own processing. The sample table lists about 32,000 distinct CDR3 sequences, around 55% of them with a count of one. The ten largest clones represent around a third of the sample.

This clonotype was counted at least ten times. It lacks a known antigen. Base qualities are not recorded, but no much larger clone differs from it by a single base. The research as a whole found: T cells were not sorted into functional subsets, which the authors noted as a future improvement. Clone frequencies may be distorted by RNA-based TCR sequencing because unequal numbers of TCR transcripts are carried by T cells. Only one glioblastoma patient was included in the TCR and somatic mutation analysis, limiting generalizability.

V and J are trimmed by 6 bases and 2 bases, and the gene matches miss 4 bases of the junction. The CDR3, from cysteine to phenylalanine, totals 13 residues. The DNA shown is the 39-base CDR3, in frame from base 1. The CDR1 and CDR2 encoded by the germline V gene are MNHNS and SASEGT. The AllPrep DNA/RNA mini kit was used to purify genomic DNA and total RNA at the same time from each of the approximately ten tumor samples. All RNA had OD 260/280 ratios above 1.9 and RNA integrity numbers above 6.5. The TCR sequence derives from a male donor with glioblastoma. Sequencing input: brain tumor tissue. The sequence joins TRBV6-1 to TRBJ2-7; 7 nucleotides in the junction match TRBD1. The CDR3: CASSPGGPYEQYF. The DNA reads as follows: TGTGCCAGCAGCCCAGGGGGTCCCTACGAGCAGTACTTC.